The entry below describes one T cell receptor (beta chain). The clone's antigen remains unknown. Base qualities are not recorded, but no much larger clone differs from it by a single base. The CDR3 regions of human TCRbeta chains were analyzed by immunosequencing. Per the source publication's procedure: TCRs in the repertoires were matched against a reference library of SARS-CoV-2-specific TCRs that had been generated with the MIRA antigen-specificity platform. Breadth meant the fraction of unique TCRs that were SARS-CoV-2-associated, whereas depth meant the fraction of total T cells that were SARS-CoV-2-associated. Using the MIRA data, each spike-specific TCR was mapped to the spike region that the TCR reacts to and placed in a CD4 or CD8 class. Log10-transformed breadth and depth values were compared by one-way ANOVA with Sidak's multiple comparisons tests. TCRdb stores this immuneACCESS table with in-frame sequences only. Part of the clones is absent; in the studies checked, under half of the shortfall reflects unresolved V genes, and no reason is known for the rest. V and J calls and clone size are those listed in that table; D and trimming were worked out from the DNA. Across this sample there are approximately 77,000 clones, with more than 85% seen only once. Approximately 4.5% of the sample lies in the top ten.

CDR3 length: 14 amino acids, cysteine to phenylalanine. CDR3 DNA is the only sequence kept; it has 42 bases, read in frame from the first base. Relative to germline, V is 6 bases shorter and J is 4 bases shorter, with 15 bases between their ends. As encoded in the germline V gene, CDR1 is MDHEN while CDR2 is SYDVKM. The data stem from a study of T cell responses to AZD1222 COVID-19 vaccine (TCRdb year 2021). Regarding the study in general: TCR sequencing was performed for roughly 250 trial participants, of whom roughly 200 were given two doses of AZD1222 and around 25 were given two doses of MenACWY control vaccine. Trial participants were enrolled by age into 18-55, 56-69 and 70-plus year subgroups, with 148, 28 and 57 TCR-sequenced participants respectively.

What the work shows at the level of the full study, not this receptor alone: The whole spike protein was spanned by vaccine-associated CD4 TCRs, and dominant responses were seen in regions 160-218 and 743-854. After two AZD1222 doses, spike-specific TCR breadth and depth were significantly higher than at day 0 and than in MenACWY recipients. Conclusions about previously exposed vaccinees are limited because only six or seven AZD1222 recipients were SARS-CoV-2 seropositive at baseline. Participants were mostly white British and included more females than males, and it was suggested by the authors that clonal diversity may have been underestimated. Because no samples from the day 14 peak response were available, repertoires could be characterized only after the peak T cell response. Epitopes outside the regions mutated in the B.1.351 and B.1.1.7 variants were reportedly recognized by nearly half of the unique spike-specific TCRs. The 56-69-year group was small, and its depth increase did not reach significance, likely because of low power.

The time point label corresponds to: about 28 days (+/-7) after the second vaccine dose. AZD1222 recipients given second doses at about 4 weeks or at about 12 weeks were pooled, since spike-specific TCR depth and breadth were not found to differ between the two schedules. Samples from vaccinated people were obtained from the UK trials COV001 and COV002, which included a single-blind randomized controlled phase 2/3 trial of AZD1222 (ChAdOx1 nCoV-19) in healthy adults. For TCRbeta chain sequencing, PBMC samples were collected from trial participants at day 0 and at day 28 after the second dose. The receptor comes from an adult who received the AZD1222 COVID-19 vaccine. The chain is made from TRBV28 and TRBJ1-2; the best D guess is TRBD1, with 5 bases matching. The sample in question was peripheral blood, obtained 28 days after the second AZD1222 dose. The CDR3 protein: CASSRLLGGYGYTF. Here is the DNA: TGTGCCAGCAGCCGACTCCTGGGGGGCTATGGCTACACCTTC.